This TCR beta chain was recorded in a study of cytomegalovirus exposure and HLA in healthy donors. PCR amplification relied on 60 Vbeta primers (plus 13 Jbeta primers). This table comes from immunoSEQ multiplex PCR, and its TCRdb copy is limited to in-frame clones, with some not included. The top ten hold 6.5% to 9% of the sample, which has approximately 100,000 clones, less than 85% seen once. The receptor comes from a man between 35 and 55 years old in good health and CMV-seropositive. What was sequenced was PBMCs.

The CDR3 sequence is CASSISSGGLDTQYF. The CDR3 bases are TGTGCCAGTAGTATATCTAGCGGGGGGTTAGATACGCAGTATTTT. This chain joins TRBV19 and TRBJ2-3; 11 bases fit TRBD2. V lost 2 bases and J lost 5; bases outside the gene matches: 3. The CDR3 spans 15 residues. In germline, CDR1 is LNHDA, CDR2 SQIVND (reference sequence).